The clone carrying this T cell receptor beta chain was seen a few times. Trimming took 2 bases from V and 8 from J, leaving 18 bases between them. Germline loops: CDR1 MGHRA, CDR2 YSYEKL. The length of the CDR3 is 16 residues. This record belongs to a study of cytomegalovirus exposure and HLA in healthy donors. The PCR used 60 Vbeta and 13 Jbeta primers. Assay used: immunoSEQ multiplex PCR; TCRdb lists only in-frame clones, some missing. The sample has some 270,000 clones, about nine tenths seen once. The sequenced material came from PBMCs. This receptor was identified in a girl aged 2 to 10 in good health and CMV-seronegative. The V call is TRBV4-1, the J call TRBJ1-4, with D possibly matching TRBD1 (6 bases). This CDR3 is CASSQFLGQGNEKLFF. In DNA form, the CDR3 reads TGCGCCAGCAGCCAATTTCTCGGCCAGGGGAACGAAAAACTGTTTTTT.